This entry concerns a single T cell receptor beta chain. This sample was included in a study of shared clonotypes between healthy human individuals. Study as a whole: Three men and two women, aged 18 to 49, were donors.

The CDR3 length is 15 residues. Per the germline V gene, CDR1 is MNHNS and CDR2 is SASEGT. V dropped 1 base and J dropped 1; count of bases not matched to a gene: 2. Assay used: immunoSEQ multiplex PCR; TCRdb lists only in-frame clones, some missing. The sample lists roughly 500,000 clones, 95% to 97% seen once, with about 0.064% in the top ten. The specimen sequenced was naive CD4+ T cells sorted from blood. The subset denotes: CD45RA+ positively selected. The receptor comes from a woman in her 30s in good health. The V gene is TRBV6-1, the J gene TRBJ2-3; 7 bases align to TRBD1. CDR3 in DNA: TGTGCCAGCAGTGAAGACAGGGGAGGCACAGATACGCAGTATTTT. Translated, it gives CASSEDRGGTDTQYF.